This is a list of T cell receptor beta chains from one sample in a study of T cell responses to AZD1222 COVID-19 vaccine. Assay: immunoSEQ multiplex PCR; the TCRdb copy retains only in-frame clones and omits some. The sample includes approximately 110,000 clones, over 75% of them seen just once. The sequenced sample was peripheral blood, obtained on day 0 of AZD1222 vaccination. Receptor source: an adult in good health. Each CDR3 is given with its conserved first and last residue. A D gene is named only where the DNA matches it firmly.

v_gene,j_gene,d_gene,CDR3aa
TRBV6-5,TRBJ2-7,NA,CASSHPPEQYF
TRBV28,TRBJ1-6,NA,CASSRGEGLAPLHF
TRBV7-9,TRBJ1-1,NA,CASSLGEGRTTEAFF
TRBV27,TRBJ2-4,NA,CASSFMPDLAKNIQYF
TRBV29-1,TRBJ1-2,TRBD1,CSVGGTGGAGYTF
TRBV3-1/TRBV3-2,TRBJ1-1,TRBD1,CASSHAKTAGTEAEAFF
TRBV19,TRBJ2-2,TRBD1,CASRADRAGGNTGELFF
TRBV29-1,TRBJ1-2,NA,CSAGSSSNRNGYTF
TRBV29-1,TRBJ1-1,NA,CSAGQQAFF
TRBV27,TRBJ2-2,TRBD1,CASHRTGEANTGELFF
TRBV4-2,TRBJ1-6,TRBD1,CASSQGRGPNSPLHF
TRBV3-1/TRBV3-2,TRBJ2-6,NA,CASSQDGGANVLTF
TRBV2,TRBJ1-5,TRBD1,CASSTGGRQPQHF
TRBV6-5,TRBJ2-1,TRBD2,CASRRGTSVTEQFF
TRBV6-2/TRBV6-3,TRBJ2-7,TRBD2,CASSRSGGPSYEQYF
TRBV7-8,TRBJ2-7,NA,CASSFGVGTYEQYF
TRBV28,TRBJ1-3,TRBD1,CASSATPGQGDTIYF
TRBV6-1,TRBJ2-3,TRBD2,CASSEQAGGTTDTQYF
TRBV18,TRBJ1-6,TRBD1,CASSSQGVSSYNSPLHF
TRBV6-5,TRBJ2-7,TRBD1,CASSRPGQGVDEQYF
TRBV28,TRBJ2-7,NA,CASSRTTPYEQYF
TRBV3-1/TRBV3-2,TRBJ1-4,NA,CASRPQGRGDNEKLFF
TRBV30,TRBJ1-5,NA,CAWSAGRSQPQHF
TRBV28,TRBJ2-1,NA,CASSSSSYNEQFF
TRBV20-1,TRBJ2-7,TRBD1,CSASSAGGTDEQYF
TRBV30,TRBJ1-2,NA,CAWSEVNYGYTF
TRBV2,TRBJ1-5,NA,CASSALGGNQPQHF
TRBV5-6,TRBJ2-3,NA,CASSPPAGPDTQYF
TRBV21-1,TRBJ2-7,NA,CASTPLSGGTYEQYF
TRBV10-3,TRBJ2-3,NA,CAMNNDGSTDTQYF
TRBV19,TRBJ1-1,NA,CASSMDGQNGYTEAFF
TRBV11-3,TRBJ2-7,NA,CASSPRGGFDEQYF